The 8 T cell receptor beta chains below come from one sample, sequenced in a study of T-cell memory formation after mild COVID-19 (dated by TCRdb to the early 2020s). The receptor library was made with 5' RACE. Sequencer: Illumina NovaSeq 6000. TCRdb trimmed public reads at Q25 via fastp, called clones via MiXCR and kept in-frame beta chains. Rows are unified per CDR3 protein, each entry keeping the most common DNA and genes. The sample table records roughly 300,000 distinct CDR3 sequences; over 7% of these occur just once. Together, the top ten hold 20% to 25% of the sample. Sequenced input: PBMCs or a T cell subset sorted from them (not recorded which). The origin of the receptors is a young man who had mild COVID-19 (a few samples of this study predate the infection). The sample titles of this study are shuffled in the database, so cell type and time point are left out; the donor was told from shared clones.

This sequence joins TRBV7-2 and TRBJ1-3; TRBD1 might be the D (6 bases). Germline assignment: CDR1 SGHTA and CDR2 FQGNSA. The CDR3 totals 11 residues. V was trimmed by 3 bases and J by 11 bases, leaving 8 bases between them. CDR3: CASSFGGPIYF. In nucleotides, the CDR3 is TGTGCCAGCAGCTTCGGGGGCCCCATATATTTT.

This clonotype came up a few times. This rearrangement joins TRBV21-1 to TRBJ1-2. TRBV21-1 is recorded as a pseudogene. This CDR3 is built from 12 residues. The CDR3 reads CASTEGNYGYTF. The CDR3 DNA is TGTGCCAGCACGGAGGGGAACTATGGCTACACCTTC.

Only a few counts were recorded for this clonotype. Here the CDR3 reads CASSSGQADNEQFF. The CDR3 region has the DNA TGCGCCAGCAGCTCCGGACAGGCGGACAATGAGCAGTTCTTC. This chain uses TRBV5-1 with TRBJ2-1; TRBD1 aligns across 7 bases. V trimming: 3 bases; J trimming: 5 bases; junction bases outside the gene matches: 5. This CDR3 is 14 amino acids long. Germline CDR1 is SGHRS and CDR2 is YFSETQ. Variable domain in full (rest from reference TRBV5-1 and TRBJ2-1): KAGVTQTPRYLIKTRGQQVTLSCSPISGHRSVSWYQQTPGQGLQFLFEYFSETQRNKGNFPGRFSGRQFSNSRSEMNVSTLELGDSALYLCASSSGQADNEQFFGPGTRLTVL.

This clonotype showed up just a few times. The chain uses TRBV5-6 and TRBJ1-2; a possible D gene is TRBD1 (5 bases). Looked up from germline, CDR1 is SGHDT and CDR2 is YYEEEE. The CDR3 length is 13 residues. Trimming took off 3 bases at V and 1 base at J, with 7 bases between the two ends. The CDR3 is CASSSDSNYGYTF. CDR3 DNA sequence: TGTGCCAGCAGCTCCGACAGTAACTATGGCTACACCTTC.

The CDR3 protein is CASSLNRGLIDTEAFF. CDR3 DNA: TGTGCCAGCAGCCTTAACAGGGGGCTGATAGACACTGAAGCTTTCTTT. This chain joins TRBV13 and TRBJ1-1; 9 positions agree with TRBD1. The CDR3 has 16 residues. With 5 bases clipped from V and 3 bases from J, the junction kept 10 bases outside the gene matches. CDR1 is PRHDT and CDR2 is FYEKMQ in the germline V gene (reference sequence).

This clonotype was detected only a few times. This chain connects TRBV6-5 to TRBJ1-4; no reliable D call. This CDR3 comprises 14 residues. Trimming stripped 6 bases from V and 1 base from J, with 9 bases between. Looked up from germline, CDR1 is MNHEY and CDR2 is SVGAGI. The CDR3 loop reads CASRPMGTNEKLFF. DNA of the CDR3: TGTGCCAGCAGACCTATGGGAACTAATGAAAAACTGTTTTTT.

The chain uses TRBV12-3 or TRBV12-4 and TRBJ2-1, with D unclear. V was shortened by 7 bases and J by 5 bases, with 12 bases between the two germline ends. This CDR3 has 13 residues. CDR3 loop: CASNADNNNEQFF. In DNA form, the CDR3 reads TGTGCCAGCAACGCAGACAACAACAATGAGCAGTTCTTC.

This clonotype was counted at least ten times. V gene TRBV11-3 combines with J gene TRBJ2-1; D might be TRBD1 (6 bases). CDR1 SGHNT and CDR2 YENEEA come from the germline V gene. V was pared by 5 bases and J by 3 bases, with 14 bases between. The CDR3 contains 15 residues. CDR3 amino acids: CASSQKQGDYNEQFF. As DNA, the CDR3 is TGTGCCAGCAGCCAAAAACAGGGAGACTACAATGAGCAGTTCTTC.